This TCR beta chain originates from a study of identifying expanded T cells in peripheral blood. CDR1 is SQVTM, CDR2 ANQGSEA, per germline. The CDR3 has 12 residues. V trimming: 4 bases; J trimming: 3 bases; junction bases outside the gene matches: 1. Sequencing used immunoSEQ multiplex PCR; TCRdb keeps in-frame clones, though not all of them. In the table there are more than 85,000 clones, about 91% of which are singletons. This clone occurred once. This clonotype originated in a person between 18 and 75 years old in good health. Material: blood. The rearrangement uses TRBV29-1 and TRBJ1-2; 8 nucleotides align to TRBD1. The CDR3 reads CSVGQGYYGYTF. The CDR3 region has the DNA TGCAGCGTTGGACAGGGGTACTATGGCTACACCTTC.